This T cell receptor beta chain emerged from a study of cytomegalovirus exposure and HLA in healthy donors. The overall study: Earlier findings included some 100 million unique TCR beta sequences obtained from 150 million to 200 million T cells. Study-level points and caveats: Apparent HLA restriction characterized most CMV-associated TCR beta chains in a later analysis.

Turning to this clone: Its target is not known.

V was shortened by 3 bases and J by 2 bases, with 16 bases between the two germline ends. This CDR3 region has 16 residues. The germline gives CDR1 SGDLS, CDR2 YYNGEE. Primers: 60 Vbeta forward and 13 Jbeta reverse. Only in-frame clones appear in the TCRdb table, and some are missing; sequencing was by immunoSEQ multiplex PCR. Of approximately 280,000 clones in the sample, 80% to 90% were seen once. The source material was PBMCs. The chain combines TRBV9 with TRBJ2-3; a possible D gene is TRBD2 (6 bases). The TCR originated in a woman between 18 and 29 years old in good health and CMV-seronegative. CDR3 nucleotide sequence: TGTGCCAGCAGCGCGACCGGCGGAGGGGACACAGATACGCAGTATTTT. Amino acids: CASSATGGGDTDTQYF.